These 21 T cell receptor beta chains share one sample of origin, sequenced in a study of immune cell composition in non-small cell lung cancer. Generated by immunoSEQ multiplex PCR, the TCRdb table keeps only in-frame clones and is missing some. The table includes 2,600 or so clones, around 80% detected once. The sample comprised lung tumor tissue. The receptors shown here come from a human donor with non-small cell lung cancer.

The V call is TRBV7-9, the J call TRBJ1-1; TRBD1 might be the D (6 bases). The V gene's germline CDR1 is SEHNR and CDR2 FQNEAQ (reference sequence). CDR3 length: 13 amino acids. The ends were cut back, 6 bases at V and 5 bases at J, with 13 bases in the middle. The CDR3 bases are TGTGCCAGCAGACGAGGGGGGGAAACTGAAGCTTTCTTT. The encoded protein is CASRRGGETEAFF. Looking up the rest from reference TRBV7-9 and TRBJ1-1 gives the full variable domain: DTGVSQNPRHKITKRGQNVTFRCDPISEHNRLYWYRQTLGQGPEFLTYFQNEAQLEKSRLLSDRFSAERPKGSFSTLEIQRTEQGDSAMYLCASRRGGETEAFFGQGTRLTVV.

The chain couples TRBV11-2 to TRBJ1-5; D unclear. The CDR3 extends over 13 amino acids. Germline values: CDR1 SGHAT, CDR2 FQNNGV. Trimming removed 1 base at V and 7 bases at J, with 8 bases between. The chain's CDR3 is CASSLARNQPQHF. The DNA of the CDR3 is TGTGCCAGCAGCTTAGCGCGGAACCAGCCCCAGCATTTT.

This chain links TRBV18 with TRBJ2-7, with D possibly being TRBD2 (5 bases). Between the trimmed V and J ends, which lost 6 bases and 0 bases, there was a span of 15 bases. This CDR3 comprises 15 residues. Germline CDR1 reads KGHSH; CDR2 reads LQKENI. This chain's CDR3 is CASSASGLTSYEQYF. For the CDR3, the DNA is TGTGCCAGCTCGGCCAGCGGCTTAACCTCCTACGAGCAGTACTTC.

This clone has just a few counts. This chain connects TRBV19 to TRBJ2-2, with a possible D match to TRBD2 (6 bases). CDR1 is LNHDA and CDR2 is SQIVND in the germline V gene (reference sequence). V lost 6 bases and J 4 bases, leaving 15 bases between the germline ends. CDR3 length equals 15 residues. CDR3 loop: CASRYERAGTGELFF. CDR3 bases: TGTGCCAGTAGATACGAGCGGGCAGGCACCGGGGAGCTGTTTTTT. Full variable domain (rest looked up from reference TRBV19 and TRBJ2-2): DGGITQSPKYLFRKEGQNVTLSCEQNLNHDAMYWYRQDPGQGLRLIYYSQIVNDFQKGDIAEGYSVSREKKESFPLTVTSAQKNPTAFYLCASRYERAGTGELFFGEGSRLTVL.

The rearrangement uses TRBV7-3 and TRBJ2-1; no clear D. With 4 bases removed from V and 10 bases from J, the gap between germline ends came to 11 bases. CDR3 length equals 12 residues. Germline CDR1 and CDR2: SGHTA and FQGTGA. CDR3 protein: CASSSSGGEQFF. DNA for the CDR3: TGTGCCAGCAGCTCTTCGGGTGGGGAGCAGTTCTTC.

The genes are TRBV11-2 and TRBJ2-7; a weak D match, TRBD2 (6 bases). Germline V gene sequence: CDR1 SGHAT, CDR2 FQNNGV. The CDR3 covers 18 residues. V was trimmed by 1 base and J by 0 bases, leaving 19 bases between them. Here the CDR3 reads CASSLVWLEGYSSYEQYF. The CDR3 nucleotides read TGTGCCAGCAGCTTAGTTTGGTTGGAGGGATATAGCTCCTACGAGCAGTACTTC.

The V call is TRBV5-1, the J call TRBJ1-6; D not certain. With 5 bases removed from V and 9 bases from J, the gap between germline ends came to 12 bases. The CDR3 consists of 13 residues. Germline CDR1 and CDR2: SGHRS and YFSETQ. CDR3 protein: CASSNDGISPLHF. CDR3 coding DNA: TGCGCCAGCAGTAATGACGGGATTTCACCCCTCCACTTT.

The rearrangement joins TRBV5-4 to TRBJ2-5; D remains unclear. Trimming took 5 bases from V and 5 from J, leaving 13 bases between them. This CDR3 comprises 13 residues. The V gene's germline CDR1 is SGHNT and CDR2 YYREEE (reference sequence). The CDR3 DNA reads TGTGCCAGCAGTTCTGTCCCCCAGGAGACCCAGTACTTC. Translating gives CASSSVPQETQYF.

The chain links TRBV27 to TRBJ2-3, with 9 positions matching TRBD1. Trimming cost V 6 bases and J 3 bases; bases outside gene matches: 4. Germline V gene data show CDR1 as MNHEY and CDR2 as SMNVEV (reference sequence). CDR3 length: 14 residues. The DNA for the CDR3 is TGTGCCAGCAGGCGGGACAGGGTGACAGATACGCAGTATTTT. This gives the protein CASRRDRVTDTQYF.

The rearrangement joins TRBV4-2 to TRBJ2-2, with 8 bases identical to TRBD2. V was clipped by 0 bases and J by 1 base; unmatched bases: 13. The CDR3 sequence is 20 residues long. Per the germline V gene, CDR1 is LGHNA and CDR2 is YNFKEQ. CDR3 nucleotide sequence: TGTGCCAGCAGCCAAGAAGGTTGGGGCTATAGCGGGGTGAACACCGGGGAGCTGTTTTTT. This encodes CASSQEGWGYSGVNTGELFF.

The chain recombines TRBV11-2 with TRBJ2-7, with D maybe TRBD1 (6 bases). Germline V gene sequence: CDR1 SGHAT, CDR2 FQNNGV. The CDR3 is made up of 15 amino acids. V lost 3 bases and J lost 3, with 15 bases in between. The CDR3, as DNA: TGTGCCAGCAGCTTCTACCGCCAGGGGCGCTACGAGCAGTACTTC. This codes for CASSFYRQGRYEQYF.

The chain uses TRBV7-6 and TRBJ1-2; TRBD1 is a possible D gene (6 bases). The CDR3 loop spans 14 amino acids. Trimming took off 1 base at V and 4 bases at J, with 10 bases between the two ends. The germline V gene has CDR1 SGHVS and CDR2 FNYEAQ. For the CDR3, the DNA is TGTGCCAGCAGCTTAGGGGACACGTTCTATGGCTACACCTTC. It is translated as CASSLGDTFYGYTF.

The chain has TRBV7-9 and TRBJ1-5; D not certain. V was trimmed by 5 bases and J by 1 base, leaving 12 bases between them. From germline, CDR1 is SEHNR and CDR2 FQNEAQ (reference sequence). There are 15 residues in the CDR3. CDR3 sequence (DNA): TGTGCCAGCAGCCCCACGGGCGGGAGCAATCAGCCCCAGCATTTT. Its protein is CASSPTGGSNQPQHF.

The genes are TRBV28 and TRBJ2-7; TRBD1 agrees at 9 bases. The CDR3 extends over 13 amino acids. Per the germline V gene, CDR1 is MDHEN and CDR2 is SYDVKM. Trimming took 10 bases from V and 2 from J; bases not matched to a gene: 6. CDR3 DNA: TGTGCCACTTTTGGGGACAGGGCCTACGAGCAGTACTTC. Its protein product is CATFGDRAYEQYF. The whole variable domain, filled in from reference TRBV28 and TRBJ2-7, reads DVKVTQSSRYLVKRTGEKVFLECVQDMDHENMFWYRQDPGLGLRLIYFSYDVKMKEKGDIPEGYSVSREKKERFSLILESASTNQTSMYLCATFGDRAYEQYFGPGTRLTVT.

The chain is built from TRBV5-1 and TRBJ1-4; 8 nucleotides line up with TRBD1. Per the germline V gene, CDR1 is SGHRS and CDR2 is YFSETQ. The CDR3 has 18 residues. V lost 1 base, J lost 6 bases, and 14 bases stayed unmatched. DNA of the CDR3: TGCGCCAGCAGCTTGAAAGTCCAGGGGGCTAATGGAGATGAAAAACTGTTTTTT. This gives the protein CASSLKVQGANGDEKLFF.

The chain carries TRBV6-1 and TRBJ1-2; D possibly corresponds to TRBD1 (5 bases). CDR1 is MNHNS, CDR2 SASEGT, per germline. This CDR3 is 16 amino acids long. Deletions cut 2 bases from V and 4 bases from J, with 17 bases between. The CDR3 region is CASSETGRSDLYGYTF. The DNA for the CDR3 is TGTGCCAGCAGTGAAACAGGACGGAGTGATCTCTATGGCTACACCTTC.

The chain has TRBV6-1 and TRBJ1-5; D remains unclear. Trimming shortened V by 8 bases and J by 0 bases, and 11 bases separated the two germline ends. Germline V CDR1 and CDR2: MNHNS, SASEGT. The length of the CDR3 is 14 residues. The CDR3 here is CASLPGNSNQPQHF. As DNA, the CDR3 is TGTGCCAGCCTCCCGGGGAATAGCAATCAGCCCCAGCATTTT.

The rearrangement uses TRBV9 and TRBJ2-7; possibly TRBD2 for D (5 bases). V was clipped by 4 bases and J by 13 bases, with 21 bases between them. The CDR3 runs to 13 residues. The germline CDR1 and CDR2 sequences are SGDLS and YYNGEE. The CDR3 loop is CASSPPGTRGRYF. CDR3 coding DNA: TGTGCCAGCAGCCCTCCGGGAACCCGCGGGCGATACTTC.

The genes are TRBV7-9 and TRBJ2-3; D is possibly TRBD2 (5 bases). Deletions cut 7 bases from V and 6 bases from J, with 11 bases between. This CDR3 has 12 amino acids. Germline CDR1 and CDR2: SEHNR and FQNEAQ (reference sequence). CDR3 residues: CASNEGDDTQYF. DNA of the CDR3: TGTGCCAGCAACGAGGGCGATGATACGCAGTATTTT. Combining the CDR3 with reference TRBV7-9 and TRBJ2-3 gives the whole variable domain DTGVSQNPRHKITKRGQNVTFRCDPISEHNRLYWYRQTLGQGPEFLTYFQNEAQLEKSRLLSDRFSAERPKGSFSTLEIQRTEQGDSAMYLCASNEGDDTQYFGPGTRLTVL.

The CDR3 nucleotides are TGTGCCTGGAGTGTAGCGAGTTTCTATGGCTACACCTTC. This encodes CAWSVASFYGYTF. V and J are TRBV30 and TRBJ1-2; no clear D gene. CDR3 length equals 13 residues. Trimming took 0 bases from V and 4 from J, leaving 9 bases between them. Germline V lookup: CDR1 GTSNPN, CDR2 SVGIG (reference sequence).

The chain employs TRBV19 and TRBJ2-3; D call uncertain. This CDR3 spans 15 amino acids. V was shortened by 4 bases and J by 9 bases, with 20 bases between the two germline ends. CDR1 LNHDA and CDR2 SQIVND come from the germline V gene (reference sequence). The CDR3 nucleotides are TGTGCCAGTAGTAAAAGTCATCAAACCCAGATAACGCAGTATTTT. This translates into CASSKSHQTQITQYF.